This T cell receptor beta chain was recorded in a study of identical twins. TCRdb passed the 5' RACE reads through MiXCR, listing each CDR3 protein once. Of a few hundred thousand distinct CDR3 sequences listed, approximately 24% are singletons. This clonotype appeared a few times. The CDR3 extends over 14 amino acids. Trimming shortened V by 8 bases and J by 0 bases, and 14 bases separated the two germline ends. Germline V lookup: CDR1 ENHRY, CDR2 SYGVKD. The data were also submitted as part of a second study, on T cells expressing NK-cell markers. That report adds: Five or six donors showed dominant NKG2C+ clonotypes comprising roughly 1.0-7.5% of their CD8+ T cells.

This receptor was obtained from a woman aged 18-30 years in good health. The chain links TRBV10-3 to TRBJ2-7, with D perhaps matching TRBD1 or TRBD2 (5 bases each). The sequenced material came from CD4+ T cells sorted from blood. CDR3 DNA sequence: TGTGCCATCTCTTGGGGGACGAACTCCTACGAGCAGTACTTC. Its translation is CAISWGTNSYEQYF.